The 28 T cell receptor beta chains reported below all come from one sample, sequenced in a study of blood T cell repertoires in COVID-19 (TCRdb year 2020). Library preparation was by the immunoSEQ multiplex PCR assay. TCRdb mirrors the immuneACCESS table, restricted to in-frame sequences. Some clones are absent from its copies; in checked studies, under half trace to an unresolved V gene, and the reason for the others is unknown. This sample gives about 190,000 clones in total; roughly 86% of them show up just once. The top ten clonotypes cover 2.7% of the sample. Specimen: peripheral blood. These receptor sequences come from a man aged 35-49 years with active or convalescent COVID-19.

This clone was observed a single time. As DNA, the CDR3 is TGTGCCAGCAGTTTTGACAGTAGCTATGGCTACACCTTC. It translates to CASSFDSSYGYTF. V usage is TRBV2 and J usage is TRBJ1-2; D possibly corresponds to TRBD1 (5 bases). CDR1 is SNHLY and CDR2 is FYNNEI in the germline V gene. V lost 5 bases, J lost 4 bases, and 11 bases lay in between. This CDR3 is 13 amino acids long.

This chain connects TRBV6-5 to TRBJ1-1; 10 bases align to TRBD1. The CDR3 loop spans 14 amino acids. Unmatched junction bases numbered 7, after V lost 7 bases and J lost 5 bases. Germline values: CDR1 MNHEY, CDR2 SVGAGI. In nucleotides, the CDR3 is TGTGCCAGCACCCGGGACAGGGGAGGGACTGAAGCTTTCTTT. Amino acid sequence: CASTRDRGGTEAFF.

This clone was seen a few times. The V gene is TRBV3-1 (or the pseudogene TRBV3-2), the J gene TRBJ2-7; no clear D. This CDR3 comprises 12 residues. Per germline, CDR1 LGHDT and CDR2 YNNKEL (reference sequence). Trimming removed 4 bases from V and 0 bases from J, with 4 bases in between. The CDR3 bases are TGTGCCAGCAGCCGGAGCTCCTACGAGCAGTACTTC. It encodes CASSRSSYEQYF.

This chain joins TRBV5-6 and TRBJ2-1, with TRBD1 matching 10 bases. Germline V CDR1 and CDR2: SGHDT, YYEEEE. V was pared by 4 bases and J by 7 bases, with 8 bases of the junction left unmatched. This CDR3 has 15 residues. CDR3: CASSPRDRGRNEQFF. CDR3 bases: TGTGCCAGCAGCCCCCGGGACAGGGGTCGAAATGAGCAGTTCTTC.

This clone has a handful of counts. The rearrangement joins TRBV6-2 or TRBV6-3 to TRBJ1-2, with a possible D match to TRBD1 (6 bases). The CDR3 sequence is 14 residues long. V was trimmed by 6 bases and J by 4 bases, leaving 15 bases between them. Germline loops: CDR1 MNHEY, CDR2 SVGEGT. The CDR3 DNA reads as TGTGCCAGCAGCCTCGGGCAGGGGAGCTATGGCTACACCTTC. Translated: CASSLGQGSYGYTF.

This clone is medium-sized within its sample. The chain uses TRBV4-2 and TRBJ2-1; 7 nucleotides match TRBD1. The CDR3 spans 19 residues. The V and J ends lost 3 bases and 4 bases, in that order; junction bases with no gene match: 18. Germline assignment: CDR1 LGHNA and CDR2 YNFKEQ. The CDR3 bases are TGTGCCAGCAGCCAGGGGCAGGGTGCATTAGGGGGCCAATACAATGAGCAGTTCTTC. Protein product: CASSQGQGALGGQYNEQFF.

The sample holds a few counts of this clone. This chain uses TRBV20-1 with TRBJ2-1; 9 nucleotides line up with TRBD2. The V and J ends lost 3 bases and 9 bases, in that order; junction bases with no gene match: 6. CDR1 is DFQATT and CDR2 is SNEGSKA in the germline V gene (reference sequence). The CDR3 contains 13 residues. The CDR3 here is CSASPSGGIEQFF. CDR3 nucleotide sequence: TGCAGTGCTAGTCCCAGCGGGGGGATTGAGCAGTTCTTC.

The CDR3 sequence is CAWTRQGNYGYTF. CDR3 nucleotides: TGTGCCTGGACTCGACAGGGAAACTATGGCTACACCTTC. V and J are TRBV30 and TRBJ1-2, with 7 bases identical to TRBD1. With 4 bases clipped from V and 2 bases from J, the junction kept 4 bases outside the gene matches. From germline, CDR1 is GTSNPN and CDR2 SVGIG (reference sequence). This CDR3 contains 13 residues.

The chain is built from TRBV7-9 and TRBJ1-5; weak D call: TRBD1 (5 bases). The CDR3 length is 14 residues. V shed 1 base and J shed 13 bases, with 17 bases lying between them. From germline, CDR1 is SEHNR and CDR2 FQNEAQ (reference sequence). The DNA for the CDR3 is TGTGCCAGCAGCTTAGGGACACTTAGTGCTCCTCAGCATTTT. Amino acid sequence: CASSLGTLSAPQHF.

This clone was recorded only once. The V call is TRBV20-1, the J call TRBJ2-3; D gene unclear. The length of the CDR3 is 11 residues. The germline V gene encodes CDR1 DFQATT and CDR2 SNEGSKA (reference sequence). The V and J ends lost 2 bases and 4 bases respectively, with 4 bases between them. The CDR3 coding sequence is TGCAGTGCTAGAAGAGCAGATACGCAGTATTTT. It translates to CSARRADTQYF.

The CDR3 loop is CATRGQVGNEQFF. In DNA form, the CDR3 reads TGTGCCACCAGAGGACAGGTGGGAAATGAGCAGTTCTTC. The chain is built from TRBV24-1 and TRBJ2-1; 7 bases agree with TRBD1. Germline lookup yields CDR1 KGHDR and CDR2 SFDVKD. This CDR3 spans 13 amino acids. Trimming cost V 7 bases and J 7 bases; bases outside gene matches: 6.

The chain recombines TRBV30 with TRBJ1-6; D ambiguous. The CDR3 sequence is 13 residues long. Trimming took 4 bases from V and 9 from J, leaving 13 bases between them. Germline V CDR1 and CDR2: GTSNPN, SVGIG (reference sequence). The CDR3 region is CAWMEQLASPLHF. The CDR3 coding sequence is TGTGCCTGGATGGAGCAACTGGCTTCACCCCTCCACTTT.

This clone was seen a handful of times. Within the sample, other DNA sequences also encode this same CDR3. The rearrangement joins TRBV12-3 or TRBV12-4 to TRBJ1-5, with D possibly being TRBD1 (5 bases). CDR3 length: 11 residues. Trimming stripped 3 bases from V and 9 bases from J, with 6 bases between. CDR3 coding DNA: TGTGCCAGCAGTTTCGGGGGGCCCCAGCATTTT. It is translated as CASSFGGPQHF.

This clone has a handful of counts. V is TRBV12-5 and J is TRBJ1-4; TRBD1 aligns across 7 bases. V lost 6 bases, J lost 8 bases, and 12 bases stayed unmatched. CDR3 size: 15 residues. Germline V gives CDR1 LGHNT, CDR2 FRNRAP. The CDR3 bases are TGTGCTAGTGGACCGGGACAGCGGAATTACGAAAAACTGTTTTTT. Translation gives CASGPGQRNYEKLFF.

The chain joins TRBV6-2 or TRBV6-3 to TRBJ1-4, with 9 bases identical to TRBD1. Germline CDR1 is MNHEY and CDR2 is SVGEGT. This CDR3 has 14 amino acids. V dropped 5 bases and J dropped 3; count of bases not matched to a gene: 1. The CDR3: CASSRDRANEKLFF. CDR3 coding DNA: TGTGCCAGCAGTCGGGACAGGGCTAATGAAAAACTGTTTTTT.

The rearrangement links TRBV5-4 to TRBJ2-5; 11 bases are a match to TRBD2. The CDR3 has 17 amino acids. The trim removed 0 bases at V and 1 base at J, leaving 5 bases unmatched. Germline CDR1 reads SGHNT; CDR2 reads YYREEE (reference sequence). CDR3 sequence: CASSLGASGGRQETQYF. CDR3 sequence (DNA): TGTGCCAGCAGCTTGGGGGCTAGCGGGGGGCGCCAAGAGACCCAGTACTTC.

The chain is built from TRBV5-1 and TRBJ2-7; 15 bases are a match to TRBD2. The J call is doubtful: the DNA matches TRBJ2-5 better. Germline V lookup: CDR1 SGHRS, CDR2 YFSETQ. The CDR3 totals 16 residues. CDR3 bases: TGCGCCAGCAGCGGACTAGCGGGGGGGAACCAAGAGACCCAGTACTTC. It specifies CASSGLAGGNQETQYF.

This clone has just a few counts. The chain joins TRBV5-1 to TRBJ1-2; maybe TRBD1 (6 bases). Between the trimmed V and J ends, which lost 4 bases and 8 bases, there was a span of 18 bases. The CDR3 runs 14 residues. The germline V gene encodes CDR1 SGHRS and CDR2 YFSETQ. CDR3 protein: CASSREGGYGGYTF. In DNA form, the CDR3 reads TGCGCCAGCAGCAGGGAAGGGGGTTACGGCGGCTACACCTTC.

The rearrangement uses TRBV28 and TRBJ1-3; D not resolved. Germline V gene data show CDR1 as MDHEN and CDR2 as SYDVKM. Trimming took 7 bases from V and 4 from J, leaving 14 bases between them. This CDR3 has 14 amino acids. The CDR3 loop reads CASTQIQVGNTIYF. The CDR3 DNA reads TGTGCCAGCACCCAGATACAAGTCGGAAACACCATATATTTT.

The chain employs TRBV4-1 and TRBJ1-3; 12 bases line up with TRBD1. The CDR3 has 19 amino acids. V was clipped by 0 bases and J by 0 bases; unmatched bases: 6. The germline CDR1 and CDR2 sequences are MGHRA and YSYEKL. CDR3 sequence: CASSQDQGQGAISGNTIYF. The DNA of the CDR3 is TGCGCCAGCAGCCAAGATCAGGGACAGGGGGCAATCTCTGGAAACACCATATATTTT.

This clone occurred once. The rearrangement joins TRBV28 to TRBJ1-3; D is unresolved. Deletions cut 6 bases from V and 4 bases from J, with 10 bases between. The CDR3 spans 13 residues. Germline CDR1 MDHEN, CDR2 SYDVKM. The CDR3 region is CASSPGVGNTIYF. CDR3 coding DNA: TGTGCCAGCAGCCCGGGTGTCGGAAACACCATATATTTT.

The V call is TRBV5-4, the J call TRBJ1-6; 9 bases fit TRBD1. The CDR3 spans 15 residues. J was trimmed by 9 bases and V by 4 bases; bases with no gene match: 8. Germline CDR1 reads SGHNT; CDR2 reads YYREEE (reference sequence). In DNA form, the CDR3 reads TGTGCCAGCAGCATCACCGGGACAGGGATTTCACCCCTCCACTTT. Amino acids: CASSITGTGISPLHF.

V usage is TRBV18 and J usage is TRBJ2-7; 7 positions match TRBD1. The J segment lost 5 bases and the V segment lost 1 base, leaving 5 bases of the junction unmatched. This CDR3 contains 14 residues. Germline V gene sequence: CDR1 KGHSH, CDR2 LQKENI. CDR3 amino acids: CASSPRQGGDEQYF. CDR3 DNA: TGTGCCAGCTCACCACGACAGGGTGGGGACGAGCAGTACTTC. Full variable domain (remainder filled in from reference TRBV18 and TRBJ2-7): NAGVMQNPRHLVRRRGQEARLRCSPMKGHSHVYWYRQLPEEGLKFMVYLQKENIIDESGMPKERFSAEFPKEGPSILRIQQVVRGDSAAYFCASSPRQGGDEQYFGPGTRLTVT.

The genes are TRBV28 and TRBJ2-1; 7 bases are a match to TRBD1. Germline CDR1 and CDR2: MDHEN and SYDVKM. The CDR3 length is 17 residues. The V and J ends lost 3 bases and 3 bases, in that order; junction bases with no gene match: 11. The DNA for the CDR3 is TGTGCCAGCAGTTTTCCCGAGACAGGGTCCCACTACAATGAGCAGTTCTTC. Protein sequence: CASSFPETGSHYNEQFF. Based on the CDR3 plus reference TRBV28 and TRBJ2-1, the full variable domain is DVKVTQSSRYLVKRTGEKVFLECVQDMDHENMFWYRQDPGLGLRLIYFSYDVKMKEKGDIPEGYSVSREKKERFSLILESASTNQTSMYLCASSFPETGSHYNEQFFGPGTRLTVL.

The CDR3, as DNA: TGTGCCAGCAGTAAAGGGGATTGGAATTCACCCCTCCACTTT. Translated: CASSKGDWNSPLHF. The chain employs TRBV13 and TRBJ1-6; tentative D call: TRBD1 (5 bases). V was cut by 6 bases and J by 7 bases, with 13 bases left in between. The CDR3 covers 14 residues. Germline values: CDR1 PRHDT, CDR2 FYEKMQ (reference sequence). Full variable domain (missing parts from reference TRBV13 and TRBJ1-6): AAGVIQSPRHLIKEKRETATLKCYPIPRHDTVYWYQQGPGQDPQFLISFYEKMQSDKGSIPDRFSAQQFSDYHSELNMSSLELGDSALYFCASSKGDWNSPLHFGNGTRLTVT.

V gene TRBV6-5 combines with J gene TRBJ1-4; 7 nucleotides align to TRBD1. CDR1 MNHEY and CDR2 SVGAGI come from the germline V gene. This CDR3 has 14 amino acids. J lost 7 bases, V lost 8 bases, and 10 bases had no gene match. In nucleotides, the CDR3 is TGTGCCAGCGTTCTCGACAGGGCTTTTGAAAAACTGTTTTTT. Translated: CASVLDRAFEKLFF.

This chain joins TRBV6-5 and TRBJ2-7; 7 bases fit TRBD2. With 6 bases clipped from V and 3 bases from J, the junction kept 5 bases outside the gene matches. The CDR3 totals 13 residues. Germline CDR1 is MNHEY and CDR2 is SVGAGI. CDR3 coding DNA: TGTGCCAGCAGAGCGGGACGGGACTACGAGCAGTACTTC. This codes for CASRAGRDYEQYF.

The chain has TRBV5-1 and TRBJ1-2; 7 bases align to TRBD1. There are 15 residues in the CDR3. After removal of 4 bases from V and 5 bases from J, the junction contained 11 bases not matched to a gene. Germline CDR1 reads SGHRS; CDR2 reads YFSETQ. The CDR3 sequence is CASSLGDSTAYGYTF. The DNA for the CDR3 is TGCGCCAGCAGCCTGGGGGACAGTACCGCGTATGGCTACACCTTC.